The T cell receptor (beta chain) under discussion was sequenced for a study of T cells after yellow fever vaccination. Study as a whole: Those fractions that held only low numbers of cells were prepared using the SMART-Seq v4 Ultra Low Input RNA kit.

This clonotype has a single count. TCRdb reprocessed the 5' RACE reads via MiXCR and lists one record per CDR3 protein. The data contain some 550,000 distinct CDR3 sequences, approximately 21% of them singletons. CDR3 length: 14 amino acids. Trimming removed 4 bases at V and 0 bases at J, with 9 bases between. In germline, CDR1 is SQVTM, CDR2 ANQGSEA. Material: PBMCs, obtained 15 days after the yellow fever booster vaccination. This receptor was obtained from a man aged 25 to 40 who received the YFV17D yellow fever vaccine. The chain joins TRBV29-1 to TRBJ2-2; no reliable D call. CDR3 DNA sequence: TGCAGCGTTGTTGTGGGATCGAACACCGGGGAGCTGTTTTTT. Its protein is CSVVVGSNTGELFF.